These 16 T cell receptor beta chains came from one sample sequenced in a study of T cells in Graves' hyperthyroidism and ophthalmopathy (dated by TCRdb to about 2019). Library preparation employed multiplex PCR. Sequencing instrument: Illumina HiSeq 2000. The TCR beta CDR3 regions were amplified from RNA transcripts. A first-round RT-PCR of the TCR CDR3 used the HTBI primer set with the Qiagen OneStep RT-PCR kit. The raw public data were reprocessed by TCRdb itself: fastp quality trimming at Q25, MiXCR clonotype calling, in-frame beta chains only. Each CDR3 protein appears once, grouped with its most common genes and DNA. This sample gives under 350,000 distinct CDR3 sequences in total; approximately 17% of them show up just once. Together, the top ten hold roughly 53% of the sample. Material for sequencing was blood. The source is a woman aged 60-75 years with Graves' ophthalmopathy.

V usage is TRBV6-1 and J usage is TRBJ1-2, with D possibly being TRBD1 (6 bases). Trimming removed 5 bases at V and 4 bases at J, with 14 bases between. Per germline, CDR1 MNHNS and CDR2 SASEGT. The length of the CDR3 is 14 residues. CDR3 region: CASSRRQVLYGYTF. In DNA, the CDR3 is TGTGCCAGCAGTAGACGACAGGTACTCTATGGCTACACCTTC.

This clonotype came up a few times. A read error is possible here, since a much larger clone lies one base away. It is likely a read error, because the conserved phenylalanine at the end of the CDR3 is missing. The chain recombines TRBV10-3 with TRBJ1-2; 11 nucleotides match TRBD1. Germline trimming cut 6 bases from V and 6 bases from J; bases unmatched to any gene: 6. This CDR3 is built from 14 residues. Germline V gene data show CDR1 as ENHRY and CDR2 as SYGVKD. CDR3 bases: TGTGCCATCAGCGGGACAGGGGGTGCGCATGGCTACACCCTC. Amino acid sequence: CAISGTGGAHGYTL.

This clonotype was recorded at least ten times. This sequence joins TRBV7-9 and TRBJ2-1; possible D gene TRBD2, 7 bases. Germline-derived CDR1 and CDR2 are SEHNR and FQNEAQ (reference sequence). The V and J ends lost 6 bases and 8 bases respectively, with 17 bases between them. The CDR3 runs 14 residues. CDR3 DNA sequence: TGTGCCAGCAGTCCTGGACCCGGGGGGCATGAGCAGTTCTTC. This codes for CASSPGPGGHEQFF.

In this sample, this clonotype turned up many times. The J gene is TRBJ2-1, the V gene TRBV12-3 or TRBV12-4; 7 nucleotides match TRBD1. CDR3 length equals 13 residues. V lost 6 bases and J lost 6; bases outside the gene matches: 5. CDR3 protein: CASRASGGNEQFF. DNA of the CDR3: TGTGCCAGCAGGGCCTCAGGGGGCAATGAGCAGTTCTTC.

The sample holds many counts of this clonotype. V usage is TRBV7-8 and J usage is TRBJ1-2; 8 nucleotides agree with TRBD1. J gave up 7 bases and V 5 bases, and 6 bases lay outside the gene matches. Germline loops: CDR1 SGHVS, CDR2 FQNEAQ. This CDR3 is built from 13 residues. The CDR3 sequence is CASSPRTGLGYTF. The CDR3 DNA reads TGTGCCAGCAGCCCACGGACAGGGCTTGGCTACACCTTC. The full variable domain, in which reference TRBV7-8 and TRBJ1-2 provide the parts outside the CDR3, is GAGVSQSPRYKVAKRGQDVALRCDPISGHVSLFWYQQALGQGPEFLTYFQNEAQLDKSGLPSDRFFAERPEGSVSTLKIQRTQQEDSAVYLCASSPRTGLGYTFGSGTRLTVV.

This clonotype was found a few times. This chain uses TRBV7-9 with TRBJ1-5; D not certain. Germline V gene data show CDR1 as SEHNR and CDR2 as FQNEAQ (reference sequence). This CDR3 has 13 residues. The ends were cut back, 5 bases at V and 4 bases at J, with 9 bases in the middle. CDR3 amino acids: CASSVTINQPQHF. In nucleotides, the CDR3 is TGTGCCAGCAGCGTAACGATAAATCAGCCCCAGCATTTT.

V is TRBV7-9 and J is TRBJ2-1, with TRBD2 identical over 10 bases. Germline V gene data show CDR1 as SEHNR and CDR2 as FQNEAQ (reference sequence). The CDR3 consists of 15 residues. Trimming cost V 5 bases and J 5 bases; bases outside gene matches: 6. The CDR3 nucleotides read TGTGCCAGCAGCCTACTAGCGGGAAGCGACAATGAGCAGTTCTTC. This gives the protein CASSLLAGSDNEQFF.

This clonotype has at least ten counts. The chain employs TRBV2 and TRBJ2-1; 7 positions match TRBD2. The CDR3 totals 15 residues. Germline V gene data show CDR1 as SNHLY and CDR2 as FYNNEI. Losses at the gene ends were 3 bases for V and 6 bases for J; bases not matched to a gene: 8. The CDR3 sequence is CASSEKRGGSNEQFF. The CDR3 DNA follows: TGTGCCAGCAGTGAGAAAAGGGGCGGGAGCAATGAGCAGTTCTTC. Full variable domain (rest looked up from reference TRBV2 and TRBJ2-1): EPEVTQTPSHQVTQMGQEVILRCVPISNHLYFYWYRQILGQKVEFLVSFYNNEISEKSEIFDDQFSVERPDGSNFTLKIRSTKLEDSAMYFCASSEKRGGSNEQFFGPGTRLTVL.

Of note for this clonotype: This may come from a read error, since a much larger clone is one base off. The CDR3 DNA follows: TGCGCCAGCAGCCTTGACGGGGGGTTCATGGACACTGAAGCTTTCTTT. The encoded protein is CASSLDGGFMDTEAFF. This sequence joins TRBV5-1 and TRBJ1-1; D is possibly TRBD1 (5 bases). The CDR3 has 16 residues. Germline V gene sequence: CDR1 SGHRS, CDR2 YFSETQ. Trimming removed 4 bases from V and 3 bases from J, with 19 bases in between.

This clonotype appeared a few times. The rearrangement links TRBV9 to TRBJ1-4; no reliable D call. Germline V gene lookup returns CDR1 SGDLS and CDR2 YYNGEE. V lost 0 bases and J lost 4, with 10 bases in between. This CDR3 has 15 amino acids. The CDR3 reads CASSVERGINEKLFF. CDR3 bases: TGTGCCAGCAGCGTAGAAAGAGGGATTAATGAAAAACTGTTTTTT.

This clonotype has a count of ten or more. V usage is TRBV28 and J usage is TRBJ2-3, with D perhaps being TRBD1 or TRBD2 (6 bases each). In germline, CDR1 is MDHEN, CDR2 SYDVKM. The CDR3 consists of 15 residues. V was trimmed by 10 bases and J by 4 bases, leaving 21 bases between them. The CDR3 sequence: CAILKAARGADTQYF. DNA for the CDR3: TGTGCCATCCTTAAGGCGGCTAGGGGGGCAGATACGCAGTATTTT.

The V and J genes are TRBV29-1 and TRBJ1-1, with D hard to call. This CDR3 region has 10 residues. The V and J ends lost 6 bases and 1 base respectively, with 3 bases between them. Germline CDR1 and CDR2: SQVTM and ANQGSEA. CDR3 protein: CSVENTEAFF. As DNA, the CDR3 is TGCAGCGTCGAGAACACTGAAGCTTTCTTT. The complete variable domain, with remaining parts taken from reference TRBV29-1 and TRBJ1-1, reads SAVISQKPSRDICQRGTSLTIQCQVDSQVTMMFWYRQQPGQSLTLIATANQGSEATYESGFVIDKFPISRPNLTFSTLTVSNMSPEDSSIYLCSVENTEAFFGQGTRLTVV.

This clonotype appeared many times. This sequence joins TRBV2 and TRBJ1-5; tentatively, D is TRBD1 (5 bases). This CDR3 is 13 amino acids long. CDR1 and CDR2 from the germline V gene are SNHLY and FYNNEI. V gave up 8 bases and J gave up 8 bases, with 16 bases separating them. Written as DNA, the CDR3 is TGTGCCAGCGGCCGGGACGGGGGGGAGCCCCAGCATTTT. This translates into CASGRDGGEPQHF.

This clonotype was seen many times. This sequence joins TRBV27 and TRBJ1-2; 7 nucleotides line up with TRBD1. This CDR3 comprises 13 residues. CDR1 and CDR2 from the germline V gene are MNHEY and SMNVEV (reference sequence). Trimming took 6 bases from V and 5 from J; bases not matched to a gene: 6. The CDR3 here is CASSGTALYGYTF. DNA for the CDR3: TGTGCCAGCAGCGGGACAGCCCTTTATGGCTACACCTTC.

This clonotype was counted at least ten times. This rearrangement joins TRBV7-9 to TRBJ1-1, with TRBD1 as a possible D gene (5 bases). CDR1 is SEHNR, CDR2 FQNEAQ, per germline (reference sequence). Trimming removed 0 bases from V and 1 base from J, with 9 bases in between. This CDR3 has 15 residues. The CDR3 region has the DNA TGTGCCAGCAGCTTAGCCAACGGACAGAACACTGAAGCTTTCTTT. This translates into CASSLANGQNTEAFF.

The V and J genes are TRBV12-3 or TRBV12-4 and TRBJ1-2, with 10 positions matching TRBD1. This CDR3 spans 19 amino acids. The V segment lost 1 base and the J segment 3 bases; nucleotides outside the gene matches: 14. The CDR3 reads CASSLVAVTGDRGDYGYTF. The CDR3 DNA reads as TGTGCCAGCAGTTTAGTTGCGGTCACCGGGGACAGGGGAGACTATGGCTACACCTTC.